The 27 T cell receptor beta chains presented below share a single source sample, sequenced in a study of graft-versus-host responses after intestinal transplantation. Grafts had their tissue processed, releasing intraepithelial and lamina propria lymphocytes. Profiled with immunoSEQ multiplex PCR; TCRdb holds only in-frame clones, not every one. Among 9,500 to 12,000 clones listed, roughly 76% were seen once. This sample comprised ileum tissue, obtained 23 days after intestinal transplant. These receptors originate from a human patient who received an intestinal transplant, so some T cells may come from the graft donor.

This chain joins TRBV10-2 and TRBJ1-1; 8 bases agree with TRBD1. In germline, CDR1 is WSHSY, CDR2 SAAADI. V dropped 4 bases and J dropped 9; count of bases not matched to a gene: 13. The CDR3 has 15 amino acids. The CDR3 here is CASSGPMTGELKAFF. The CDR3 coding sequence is TGCGCCAGCAGTGGGCCCATGACAGGGGAGTTGAAAGCTTTCTTT.

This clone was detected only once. The CDR3 region has the DNA TGTGCCAGCAGCGTAGGTGGGGACAGGGGAGAAGCTTTCTTT. Translated, it gives CASSVGGDRGEAFF. The rearrangement uses TRBV9 and TRBJ1-1; 10 bases fit TRBD1. V trimming: 0 bases; J trimming: 8 bases; junction bases outside the gene matches: 4. Germline values: CDR1 SGDLS, CDR2 YYNGEE. There are 14 residues in the CDR3.

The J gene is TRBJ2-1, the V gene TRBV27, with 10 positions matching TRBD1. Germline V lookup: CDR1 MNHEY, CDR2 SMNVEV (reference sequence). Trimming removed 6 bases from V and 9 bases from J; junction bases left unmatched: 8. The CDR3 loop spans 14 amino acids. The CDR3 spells CASRRQGAWGEQFF. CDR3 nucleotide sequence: TGTGCCAGCAGACGACAGGGGGCTTGGGGTGAGCAGTTCTTC.

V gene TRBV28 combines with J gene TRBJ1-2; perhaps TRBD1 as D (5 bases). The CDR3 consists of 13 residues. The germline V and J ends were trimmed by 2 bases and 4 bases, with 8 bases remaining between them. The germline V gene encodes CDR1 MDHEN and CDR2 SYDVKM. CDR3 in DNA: TGTGCCAGCAGTTTAGACAGTACCTATGGCTACACCTTC. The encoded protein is CASSLDSTYGYTF.

For the CDR3, the DNA is TGTGCCAGCAGTTTAGGACCGGGTCCCGAGCCTTATACGCAGTATTTT. Protein: CASSLGPGPEPYTQYF. The chain combines TRBV28 with TRBJ2-3; no firm D call. Germline V gene sequence: CDR1 MDHEN, CDR2 SYDVKM. The CDR3 covers 16 residues. Trimming took 2 bases from V and 7 from J, leaving 19 bases between them.

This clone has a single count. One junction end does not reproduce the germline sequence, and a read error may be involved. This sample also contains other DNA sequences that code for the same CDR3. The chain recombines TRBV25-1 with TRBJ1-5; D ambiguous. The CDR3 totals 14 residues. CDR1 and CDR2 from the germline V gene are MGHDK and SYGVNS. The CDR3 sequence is CASSERDLNQPQHF. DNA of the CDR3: TGTGCCAGCAGTGAGAGGGATCTAAATCAACCCCAGCATTTT.

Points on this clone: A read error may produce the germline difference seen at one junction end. CDR3 bases: TGTGCTAGCAGCCTGTTAGGGACCCCCGTTACCGGGGAGCTGTTTTTT. Translation gives CASSLLGTPVTGELFF. The chain combines TRBV7-7 with TRBJ2-2; D is perhaps TRBD1 or TRBD2 (5 bases each). The CDR3 length is 16 residues. Germline assignment: CDR1 SSHAT and CDR2 FNYEAQ (reference sequence). The complete variable domain, with remaining parts taken from reference TRBV7-7 and TRBJ2-2, reads GAGVSQSPRYKVTKRGQDVTLRCDPISSHATLYWYQQALGQGPEFLTYFNYEAQPDKSGLPSDRFSAERPEGSISTLTIQRTEQRDSAMYRCASSLLGTPVTGELFFGEGSRLTVL.

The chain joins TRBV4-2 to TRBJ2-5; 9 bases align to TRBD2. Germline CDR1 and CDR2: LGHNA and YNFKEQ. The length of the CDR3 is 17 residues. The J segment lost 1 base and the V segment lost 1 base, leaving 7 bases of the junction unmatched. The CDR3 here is CASSQGGSGGSQETQYF. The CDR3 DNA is TGTGCCAGCAGCCAAGGGGGAAGCGGGGGGAGCCAAGAGACCCAGTACTTC.

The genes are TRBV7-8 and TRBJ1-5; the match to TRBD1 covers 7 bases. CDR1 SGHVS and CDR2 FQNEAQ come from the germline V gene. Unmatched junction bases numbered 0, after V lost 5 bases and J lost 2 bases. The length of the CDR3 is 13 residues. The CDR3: CASSQGGNQPQHF. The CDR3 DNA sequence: TGTGCCAGCAGCCAGGGGGGCAATCAGCCCCAGCATTTT.

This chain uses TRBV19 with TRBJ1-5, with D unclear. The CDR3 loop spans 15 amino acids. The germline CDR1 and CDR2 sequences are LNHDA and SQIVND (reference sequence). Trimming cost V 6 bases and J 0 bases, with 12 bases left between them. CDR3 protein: CASRDMRYSNQPQHF. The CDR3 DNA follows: TGTGCCAGTAGAGATATGAGGTATAGCAATCAGCCCCAGCATTTT.

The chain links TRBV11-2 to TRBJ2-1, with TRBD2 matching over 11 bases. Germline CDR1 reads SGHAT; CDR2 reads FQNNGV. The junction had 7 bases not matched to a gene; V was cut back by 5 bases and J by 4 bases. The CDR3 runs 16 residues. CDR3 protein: CASSPSLAGGYNEQFF. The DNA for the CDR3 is TGTGCCAGCAGCCCTAGTTTAGCGGGAGGGTACAATGAGCAGTTCTTC.

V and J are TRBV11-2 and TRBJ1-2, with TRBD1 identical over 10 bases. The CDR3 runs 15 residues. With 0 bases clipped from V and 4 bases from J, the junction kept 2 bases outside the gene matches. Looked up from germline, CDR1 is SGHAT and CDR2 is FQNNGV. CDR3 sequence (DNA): TGTGCCAGCAGCTTAGATCGACAGGGGGCCTATGGCTACACCTTC. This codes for CASSLDRQGAYGYTF.

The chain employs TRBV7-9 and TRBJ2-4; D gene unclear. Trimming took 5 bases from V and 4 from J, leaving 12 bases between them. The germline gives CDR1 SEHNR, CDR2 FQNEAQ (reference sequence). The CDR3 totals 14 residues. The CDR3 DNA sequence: TGTGCCAGCAGCGGAAGGGCAGTAAAAAACATTCAGTACTTC. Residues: CASSGRAVKNIQYF.

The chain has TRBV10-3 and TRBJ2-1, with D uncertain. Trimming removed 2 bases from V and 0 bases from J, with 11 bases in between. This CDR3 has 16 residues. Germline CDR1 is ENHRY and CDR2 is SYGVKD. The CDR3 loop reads CAISERDLASYNEQFF. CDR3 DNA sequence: TGTGCCATCAGTGAGCGCGACCTGGCCTCCTACAATGAGCAGTTCTTC.

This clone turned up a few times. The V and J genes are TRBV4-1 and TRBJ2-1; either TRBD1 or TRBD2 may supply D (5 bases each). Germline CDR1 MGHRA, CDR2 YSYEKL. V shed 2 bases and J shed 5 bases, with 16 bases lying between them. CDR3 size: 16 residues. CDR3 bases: TGCGCCAGCAGCCAAATTCCGGGACCGCCCCACAATGAGCAGTTCTTC. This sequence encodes CASSQIPGPPHNEQFF.

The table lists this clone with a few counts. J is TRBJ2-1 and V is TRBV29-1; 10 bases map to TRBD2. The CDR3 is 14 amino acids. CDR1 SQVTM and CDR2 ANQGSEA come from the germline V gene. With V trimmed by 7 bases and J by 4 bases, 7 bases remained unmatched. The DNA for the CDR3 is TGCAGCGCTTATGGACTAGCGGTATACAATGAGCAGTTCTTC. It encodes CSAYGLAVYNEQFF.

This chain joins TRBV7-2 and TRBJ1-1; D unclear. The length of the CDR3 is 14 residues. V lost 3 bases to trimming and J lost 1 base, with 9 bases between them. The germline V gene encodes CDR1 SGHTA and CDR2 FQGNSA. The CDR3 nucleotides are TGTGCCAGCAGCTTCCAGACTCCGAACACTGAAGCTTTCTTT. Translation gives CASSFQTPNTEAFF.

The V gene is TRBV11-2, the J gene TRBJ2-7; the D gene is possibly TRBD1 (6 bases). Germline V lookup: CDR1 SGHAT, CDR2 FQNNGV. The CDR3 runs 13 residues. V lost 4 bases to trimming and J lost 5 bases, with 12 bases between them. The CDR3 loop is CASSSDSANEQYF. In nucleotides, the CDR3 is TGTGCCAGCAGCTCGGACAGCGCCAACGAGCAGTACTTC.

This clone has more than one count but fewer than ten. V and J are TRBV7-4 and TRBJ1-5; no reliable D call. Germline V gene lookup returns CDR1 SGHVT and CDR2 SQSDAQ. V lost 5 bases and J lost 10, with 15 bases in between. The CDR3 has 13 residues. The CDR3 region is CASSTGPRDPQHF. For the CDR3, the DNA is TGTGCCAGCAGCACCGGCCCACGGGATCCCCAGCATTTT.

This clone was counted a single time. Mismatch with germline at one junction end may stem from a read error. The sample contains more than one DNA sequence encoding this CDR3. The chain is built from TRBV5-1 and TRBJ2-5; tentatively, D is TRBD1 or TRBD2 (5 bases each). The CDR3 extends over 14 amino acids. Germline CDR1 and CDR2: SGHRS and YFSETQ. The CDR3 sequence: CASSLGWDQETQYF. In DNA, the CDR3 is TGCGCCAGCAGCTTGGGTTGGGACCAGGAGACCCAGTACTTC.

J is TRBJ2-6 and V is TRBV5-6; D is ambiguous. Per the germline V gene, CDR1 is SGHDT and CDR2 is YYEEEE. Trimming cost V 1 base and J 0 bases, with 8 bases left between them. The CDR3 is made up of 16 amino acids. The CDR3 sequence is CASSLIIHSGANVLTF. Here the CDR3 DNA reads TGTGCCAGCAGCTTGATCATCCACTCTGGGGCCAACGTCCTGACTTTC.

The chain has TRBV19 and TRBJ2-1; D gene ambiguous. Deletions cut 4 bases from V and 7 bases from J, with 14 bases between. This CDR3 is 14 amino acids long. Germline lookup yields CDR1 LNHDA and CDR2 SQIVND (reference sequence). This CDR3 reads CASSRDFQLNEQFF. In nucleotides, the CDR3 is TGTGCCAGTAGTAGGGATTTCCAACTTAATGAGCAGTTCTTC.

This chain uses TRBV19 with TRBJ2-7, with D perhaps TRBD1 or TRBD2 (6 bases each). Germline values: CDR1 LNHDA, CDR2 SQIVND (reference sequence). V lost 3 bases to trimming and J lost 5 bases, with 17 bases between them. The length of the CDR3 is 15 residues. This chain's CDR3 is CASSMVGGSVHEQYF. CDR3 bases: TGTGCCAGTAGTATGGTCGGGGGCTCCGTGCACGAGCAGTACTTC.

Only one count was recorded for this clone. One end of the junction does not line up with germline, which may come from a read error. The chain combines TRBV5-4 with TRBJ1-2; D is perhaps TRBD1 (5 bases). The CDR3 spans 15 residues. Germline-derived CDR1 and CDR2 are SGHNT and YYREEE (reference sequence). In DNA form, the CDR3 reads TGTGCCAGCAGCTGGGGACGGACATCCAACTATGGCCACACCTTC. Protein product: CASSWGRTSNYGHTF.

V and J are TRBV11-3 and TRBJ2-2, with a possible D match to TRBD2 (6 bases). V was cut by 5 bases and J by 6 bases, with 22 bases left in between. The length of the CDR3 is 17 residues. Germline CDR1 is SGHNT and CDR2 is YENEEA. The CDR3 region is CASSPPRLEGRAGELFF. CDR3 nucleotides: TGTGCCAGCAGCCCCCCCCGGCTGGAGGGCCGGGCCGGGGAGCTGTTTTTT.

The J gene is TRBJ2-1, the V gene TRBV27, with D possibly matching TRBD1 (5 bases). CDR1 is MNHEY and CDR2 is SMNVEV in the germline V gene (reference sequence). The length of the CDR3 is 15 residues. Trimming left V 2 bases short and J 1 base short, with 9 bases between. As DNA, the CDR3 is TGTGCCAGCAGTTTAGGGGCAGGGTCCTACAATGAGCAGTTCTTC. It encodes CASSLGAGSYNEQFF.

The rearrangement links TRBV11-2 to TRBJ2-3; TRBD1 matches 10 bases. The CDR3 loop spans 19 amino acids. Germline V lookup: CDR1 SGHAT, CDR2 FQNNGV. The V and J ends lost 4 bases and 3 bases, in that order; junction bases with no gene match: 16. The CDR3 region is CASSSGTGVPGGITDTQYF. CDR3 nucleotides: TGTGCCAGCAGCTCCGGGACAGGGGTTCCGGGTGGTATAACAGATACGCAGTATTTT.